The 2 T cell receptor beta chains below come from one sample, sequenced in a study of OX40 agonist ivuxolimab in advanced cancers. Method: immunoSEQ multiplex PCR; TCRdb's copy keeps in-frame clones and lacks some. The sample lists tens of thousands of clones, around nine tenths occurring once. Sequencing was performed on CD4+ or CD8+ T cells sorted from blood, taken in a trial of the OX40 agonist ivuxolimab. The receptors shown here come from an adult with an advanced solid tumor such as melanoma, head and neck, liver or kidney cancer.

The V gene is TRBV10-3, the J gene TRBJ1-1; 8 nucleotides match TRBD1. The V and J ends lost 7 bases and 2 bases, in that order; junction bases with no gene match: 18. Germline V CDR1 and CDR2: ENHRY, SYGVKD. The CDR3 has 18 amino acids. The CDR3 nucleotides read TGTGCCATCAAAGCCGCCGGGACAGGCAAGGGGCTTAACACTGAAGCTTTCTTT. Translated, it gives CAIKAAGTGKGLNTEAFF.

The chain combines TRBV19 with TRBJ2-1, with 9 bases that match TRBD2. This CDR3 comprises 15 residues. CDR1 LNHDA and CDR2 SQIVND come from the germline V gene (reference sequence). Trimming removed 3 bases from V and 5 bases from J; junction bases left unmatched: 5. CDR3 residues: CASSITVAGDNEQFF. For the CDR3, the DNA is TGTGCCAGTAGTATCACGGTAGCGGGAGACAATGAGCAGTTCTTC.